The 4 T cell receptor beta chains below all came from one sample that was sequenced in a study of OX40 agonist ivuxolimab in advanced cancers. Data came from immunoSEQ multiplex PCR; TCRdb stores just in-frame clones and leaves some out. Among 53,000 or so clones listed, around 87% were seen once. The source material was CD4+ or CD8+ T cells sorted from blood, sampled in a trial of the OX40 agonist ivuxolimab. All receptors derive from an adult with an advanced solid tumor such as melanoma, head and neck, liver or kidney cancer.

CDR3 in amino acids: CASSGDSSITGELFF. The CDR3 nucleotides read TGTGCCAGCAGTGGCGACAGCAGCATCACCGGGGAGCTGTTTTTT. The chain uses TRBV2 and TRBJ2-2; possible D gene TRBD1, 5 bases. The ends were cut back, 4 bases at V and 4 bases at J, with 13 bases in the middle. Looked up from germline, CDR1 is SNHLY and CDR2 is FYNNEI. The CDR3 runs 15 residues.

The CDR3 reads CASSLELISPLHF. The CDR3 nucleotides are TGTGCCAGCAGCTTGGAATTGATTTCACCCCTCCACTTT. This chain joins TRBV5-8 and TRBJ1-6; D is undetermined. Deletions cut 0 bases from V and 9 bases from J, with 7 bases between. The V gene's germline CDR1 is SGHTS and CDR2 YDEGEE. The CDR3 runs 13 residues.

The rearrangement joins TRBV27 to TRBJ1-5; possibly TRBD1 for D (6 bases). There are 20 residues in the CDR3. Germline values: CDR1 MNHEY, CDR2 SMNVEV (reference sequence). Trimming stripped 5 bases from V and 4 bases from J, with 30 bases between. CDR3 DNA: TGTGCCAGCAGTCTCAAGCCGGGACAAGGAACGTATTTTAGAAATCAGCCCCAGCATTTT. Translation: CASSLKPGQGTYFRNQPQHF.

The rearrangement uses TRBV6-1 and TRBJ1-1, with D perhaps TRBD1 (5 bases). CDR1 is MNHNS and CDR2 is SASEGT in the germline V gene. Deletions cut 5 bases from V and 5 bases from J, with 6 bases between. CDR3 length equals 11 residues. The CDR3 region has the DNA TGTGCCAGCAGTTACAGGACTGAAGCTTTCTTT. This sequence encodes CASSYRTEAFF.